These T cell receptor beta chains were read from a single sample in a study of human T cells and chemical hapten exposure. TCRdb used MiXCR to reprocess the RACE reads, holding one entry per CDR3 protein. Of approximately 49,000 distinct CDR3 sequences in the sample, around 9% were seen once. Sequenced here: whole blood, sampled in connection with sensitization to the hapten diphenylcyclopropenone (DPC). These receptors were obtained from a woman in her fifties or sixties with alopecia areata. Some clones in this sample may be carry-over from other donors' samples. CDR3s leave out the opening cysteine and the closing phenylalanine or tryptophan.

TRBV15	ATSRDYSTDTQY
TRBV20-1	SATKGTSGNEQY
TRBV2	ASSERGTGVLYGYT
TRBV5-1	ASSLLGRMNTEAF
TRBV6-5	ASSVHGRAGNTIY
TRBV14	ASSQDRSLPSQDEQY
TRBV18	ASSPRLSTDYNEQF
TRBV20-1	SVGAQETQY
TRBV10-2	ASSEPLAGYNEQF
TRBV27	ASSFAVGRVNTEAF
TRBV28	ASSFRSEQY
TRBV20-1	SARPSGRATNEQF
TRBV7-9	ASSQPGRASREKLF
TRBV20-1	SASGGSYNSPLH
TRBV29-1	SVAQNTEAF
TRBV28	ASRSPQETQY
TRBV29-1	SVDKRGTDEQF
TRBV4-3	ASSRLAGYGADTQY
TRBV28	ASSLRLPGTLYGYT
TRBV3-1	ASSQRAGGINEQF
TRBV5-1	ASSLVLAGGSDTQY
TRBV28	ASNSPLRVTQETQY
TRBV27	VSLSDNEQF
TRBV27	ASSLRGMNTEAF
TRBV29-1	SVGDRANEKLF
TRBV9	ASSGTGGESPLH
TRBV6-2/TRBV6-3	ASDDPPTNTQY
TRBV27	ASTRNSRNSPLH
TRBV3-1	ASSQGGNTEAF
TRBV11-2	ASSLGLPDEQY
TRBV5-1	ASSLNPGAGELF
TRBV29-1	SVGQGTDYGYT
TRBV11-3	ASSADRHNEQF
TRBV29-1	SARVGFVWSF
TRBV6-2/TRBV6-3	ASSLLQGPDQPQH
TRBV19	ASSIDQRTNYGYT
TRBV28	ASSRSRVGTEAF
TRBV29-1	SVERGYNEQF
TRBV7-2	ASSPMGEQY
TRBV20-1	SAENRGGVYNSPLH
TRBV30	AWGPGQGLLGYT
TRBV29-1	SVDEHVYGYT
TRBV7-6	ASSSEAFLGTDTQY
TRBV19	ASRSSGRNNEQF
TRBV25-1	ASSKGGRVKNTEAF
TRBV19	ATGAQPSQETQY
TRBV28	ASSLAGAYEQY
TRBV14	ASSQLQGSGANVLT
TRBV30	AWSRDYNTEAF
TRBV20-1	SAPPDRTSGRYTDTQY
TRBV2	ASSVQTGRNTEAF